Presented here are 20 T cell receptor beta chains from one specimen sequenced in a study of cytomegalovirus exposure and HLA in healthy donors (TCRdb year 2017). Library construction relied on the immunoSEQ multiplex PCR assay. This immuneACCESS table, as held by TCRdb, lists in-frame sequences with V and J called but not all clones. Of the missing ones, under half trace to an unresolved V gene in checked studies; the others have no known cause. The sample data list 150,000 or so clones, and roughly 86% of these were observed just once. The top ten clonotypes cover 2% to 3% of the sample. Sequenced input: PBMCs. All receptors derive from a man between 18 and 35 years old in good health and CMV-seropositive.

For the CDR3, the DNA is TGTGCCAGCAGTGAACAACAGGAGACTGAAGCTTTCTTT. It encodes CASSEQQETEAFF. The J gene is TRBJ1-1, the V gene TRBV6-1, with a possible D match to TRBD1 (5 bases). This CDR3 has 13 residues. Germline V gene lookup returns CDR1 MNHNS and CDR2 SASEGT. Trimming pared 2 bases from V and 5 bases from J, leaving 9 bases between.

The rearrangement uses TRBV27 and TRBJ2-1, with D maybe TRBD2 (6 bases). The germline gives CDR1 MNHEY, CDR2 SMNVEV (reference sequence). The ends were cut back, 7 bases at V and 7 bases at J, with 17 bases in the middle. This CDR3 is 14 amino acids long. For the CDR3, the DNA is TGTGCCAGCACTCAACGGGGACTTGGGAATGAGCAGTTCTTC. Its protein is CASTQRGLGNEQFF.

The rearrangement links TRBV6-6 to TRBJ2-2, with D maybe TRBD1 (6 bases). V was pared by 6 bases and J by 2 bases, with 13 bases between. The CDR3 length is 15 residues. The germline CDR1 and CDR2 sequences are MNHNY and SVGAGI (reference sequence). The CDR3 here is CASRTRGTNTGELFF. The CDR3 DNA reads TGTGCCAGCAGAACAAGGGGGACCAACACCGGGGAGCTGTTTTTT.

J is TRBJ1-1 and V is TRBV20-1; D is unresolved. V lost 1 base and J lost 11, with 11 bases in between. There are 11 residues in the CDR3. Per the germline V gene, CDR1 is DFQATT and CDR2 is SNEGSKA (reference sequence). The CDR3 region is CSARAWAEAFF. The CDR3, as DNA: TGCAGTGCTAGAGCTTGGGCAGAGGCTTTCTTT.

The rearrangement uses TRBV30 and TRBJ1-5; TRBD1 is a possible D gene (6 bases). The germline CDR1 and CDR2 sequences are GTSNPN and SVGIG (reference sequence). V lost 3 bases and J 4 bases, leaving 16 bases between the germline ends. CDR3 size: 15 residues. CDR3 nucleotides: TGTGCCTGGAGCCTATCTGGGGGGGCTAATCAGCCCCAGCATTTT. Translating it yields CAWSLSGGANQPQHF.

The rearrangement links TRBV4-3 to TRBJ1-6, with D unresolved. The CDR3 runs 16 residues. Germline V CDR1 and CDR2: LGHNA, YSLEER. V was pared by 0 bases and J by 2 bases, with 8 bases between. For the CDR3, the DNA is TGCGCCAGCAGCCAAGACAGCGGACCCTATAATTCACCCCTCCACTTT. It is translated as CASSQDSGPYNSPLHF.

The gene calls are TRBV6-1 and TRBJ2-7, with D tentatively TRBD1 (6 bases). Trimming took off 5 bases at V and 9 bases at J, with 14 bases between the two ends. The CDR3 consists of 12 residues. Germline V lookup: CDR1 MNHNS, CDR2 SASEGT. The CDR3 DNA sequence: TGTGCCAGCAGTCTCGGACAGCGCCCGCAGTACTTC. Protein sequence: CASSLGQRPQYF.

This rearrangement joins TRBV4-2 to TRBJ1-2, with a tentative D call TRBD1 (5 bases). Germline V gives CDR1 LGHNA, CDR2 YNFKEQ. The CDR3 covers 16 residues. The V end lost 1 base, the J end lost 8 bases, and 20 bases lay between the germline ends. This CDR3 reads CASSQGGGVQRFGYTF. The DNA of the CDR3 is TGTGCCAGCAGCCAAGGGGGCGGTGTCCAGAGGTTCGGCTACACCTTC.

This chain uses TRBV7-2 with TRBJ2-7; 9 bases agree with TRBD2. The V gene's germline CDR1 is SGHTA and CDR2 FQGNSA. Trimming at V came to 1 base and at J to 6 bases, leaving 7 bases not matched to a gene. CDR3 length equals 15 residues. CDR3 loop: CASSLGGTSPLEQYF. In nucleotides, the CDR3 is TGTGCCAGCAGCTTAGGTGGGACTAGCCCCCTCGAGCAGTACTTC.

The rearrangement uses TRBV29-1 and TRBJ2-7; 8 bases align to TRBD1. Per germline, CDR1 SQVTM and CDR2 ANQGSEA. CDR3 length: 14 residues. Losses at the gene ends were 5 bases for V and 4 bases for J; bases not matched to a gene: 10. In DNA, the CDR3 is TGCAGCGTTACTACAGACAGGGGCGTATACGAGCAGTACTTC. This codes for CSVTTDRGVYEQYF.

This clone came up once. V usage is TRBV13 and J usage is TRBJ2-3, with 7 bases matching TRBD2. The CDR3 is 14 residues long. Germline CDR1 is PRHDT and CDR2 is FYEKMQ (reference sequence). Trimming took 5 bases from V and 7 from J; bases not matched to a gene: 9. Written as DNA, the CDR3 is TGTGCCAGCAGCCGGGGGGACTCAGGGTATACGCAGTATTTT. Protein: CASSRGDSGYTQYF.

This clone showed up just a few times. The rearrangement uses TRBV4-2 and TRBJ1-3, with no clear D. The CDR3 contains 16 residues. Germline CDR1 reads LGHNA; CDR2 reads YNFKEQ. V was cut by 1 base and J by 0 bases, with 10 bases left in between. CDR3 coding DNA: TGTGCCAGCAGCCAAGCAATCAGCGTCTCTGGAAACACCATATATTTT. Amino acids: CASSQAISVSGNTIYF.

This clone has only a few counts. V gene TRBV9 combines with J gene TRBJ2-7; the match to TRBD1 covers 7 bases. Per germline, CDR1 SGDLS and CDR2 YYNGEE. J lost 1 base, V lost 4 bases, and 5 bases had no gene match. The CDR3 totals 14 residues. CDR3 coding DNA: TGTGCCAGCAGCAAAGGGGGCGAGTCCTACGAGCAGTACTTC. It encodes CASSKGGESYEQYF.

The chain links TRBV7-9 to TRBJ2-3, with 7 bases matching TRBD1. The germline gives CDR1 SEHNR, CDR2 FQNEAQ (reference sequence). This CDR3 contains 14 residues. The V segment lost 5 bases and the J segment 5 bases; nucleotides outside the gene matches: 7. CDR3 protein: CASSARGHGDTQYF. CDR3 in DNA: TGTGCCAGCAGCGCGAGGGGGCATGGAGATACGCAGTATTTT. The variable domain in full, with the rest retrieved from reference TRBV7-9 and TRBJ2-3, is DTGVSQNPRHKITKRGQNVTFRCDPISEHNRLYWYRQTLGQGPEFLTYFQNEAQLEKSRLLSDRFSAERPKGSFSTLEIQRTEQGDSAMYLCASSARGHGDTQYFGPGTRLTVL.

CDR3 bases: TGTGCCAGTAGTCCCCTACAGGGGCCGGGCCAGCCCCAGCATTTT. Protein sequence: CASSPLQGPGQPQHF. This chain links TRBV19 with TRBJ1-5, with TRBD1 matching 7 bases. Trimming removed 5 bases from V and 7 bases from J; junction bases left unmatched: 11. Germline CDR1 and CDR2: LNHDA and SQIVND (reference sequence). The CDR3 contains 15 residues.

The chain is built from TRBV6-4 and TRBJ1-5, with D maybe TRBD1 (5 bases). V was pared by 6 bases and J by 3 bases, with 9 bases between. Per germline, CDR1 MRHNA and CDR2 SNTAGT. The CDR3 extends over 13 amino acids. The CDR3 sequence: CASSVQANQPQHF. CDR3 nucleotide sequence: TGTGCCAGCAGCGTACAGGCCAATCAGCCCCAGCATTTT.

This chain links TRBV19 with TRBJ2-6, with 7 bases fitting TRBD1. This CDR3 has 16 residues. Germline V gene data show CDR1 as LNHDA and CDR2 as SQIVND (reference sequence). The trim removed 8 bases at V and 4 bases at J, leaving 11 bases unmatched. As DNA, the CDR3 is TGTGCCAGTGGCTTAGAGGGGGCACCAGGGGCCAACGTCCTGACTTTC. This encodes CASGLEGAPGANVLTF.

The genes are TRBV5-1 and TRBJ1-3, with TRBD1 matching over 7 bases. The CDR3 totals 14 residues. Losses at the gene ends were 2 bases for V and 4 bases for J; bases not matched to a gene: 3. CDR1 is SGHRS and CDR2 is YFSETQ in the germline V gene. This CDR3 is CASSFDRAGNTIYF. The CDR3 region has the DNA TGCGCCAGCAGCTTTGACAGGGCAGGAAACACCATATATTTT.

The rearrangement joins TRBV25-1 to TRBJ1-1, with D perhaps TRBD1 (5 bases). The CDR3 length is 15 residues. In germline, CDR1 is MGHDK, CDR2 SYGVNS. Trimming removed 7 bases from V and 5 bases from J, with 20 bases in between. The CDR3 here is CASTGRGTRWTEAFF. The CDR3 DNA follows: TGTGCCAGCACGGGGAGGGGAACCCGTTGGACTGAAGCTTTCTTT.

The CDR3 nucleotides read TGTGCCAGCACAGAGAGGACAACTTACAACTATGGCTACACCTTC. Translation gives CASTERTTYNYGYTF. The gene calls are TRBV6-6 and TRBJ1-2; a possible D gene is TRBD1 (5 bases). Trimming took 7 bases from V and 2 from J, leaving 17 bases between them. The length of the CDR3 is 15 residues. Germline V lookup: CDR1 MNHNY, CDR2 SVGAGI (reference sequence).